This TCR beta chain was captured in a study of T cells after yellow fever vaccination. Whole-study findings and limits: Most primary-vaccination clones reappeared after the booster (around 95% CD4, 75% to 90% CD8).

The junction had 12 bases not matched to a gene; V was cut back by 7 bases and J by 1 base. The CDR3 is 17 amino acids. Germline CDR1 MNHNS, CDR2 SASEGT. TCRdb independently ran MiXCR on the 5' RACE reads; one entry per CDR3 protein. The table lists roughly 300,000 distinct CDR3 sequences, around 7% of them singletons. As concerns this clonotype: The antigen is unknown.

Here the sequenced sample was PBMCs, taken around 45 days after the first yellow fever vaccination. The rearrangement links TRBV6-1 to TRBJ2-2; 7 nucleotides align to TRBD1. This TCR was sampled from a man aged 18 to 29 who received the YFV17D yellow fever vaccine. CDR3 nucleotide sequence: TGTGCCAGCACTAGAAGGACAGGCACCATGAACACCGGGGAGCTGTTTTTT. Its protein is CASTRRTGTMNTGELFF.